This T cell receptor beta chain comes out of a study of T cells in localized non-small cell lung cancer. V lost 5 bases and J lost 14; bases outside the gene matches: 12. The CDR3 covers 14 residues. The germline gives CDR1 SNHLY, CDR2 FYNNEI. Profiling relied on immunoSEQ multiplex PCR, and the TCRdb table lists in-frame clones only, not all of them. The table lists about 57,000 clones, roughly nine tenths of them singletons. The chain is built from TRBV2 and TRBJ1-6; the match to TRBD1 covers 7 bases. The sample in question was peripheral blood, obtained before any cancer treatment. This clonotype was obtained from a man aged 40 to 70 with stage I lung adenocarcinoma. This CDR3 reads CASSPGTAIPTLHF. Written as DNA, the CDR3 is TGTGCCAGCAGTCCCGGGACAGCCATCCCCACCCTCCACTTT.